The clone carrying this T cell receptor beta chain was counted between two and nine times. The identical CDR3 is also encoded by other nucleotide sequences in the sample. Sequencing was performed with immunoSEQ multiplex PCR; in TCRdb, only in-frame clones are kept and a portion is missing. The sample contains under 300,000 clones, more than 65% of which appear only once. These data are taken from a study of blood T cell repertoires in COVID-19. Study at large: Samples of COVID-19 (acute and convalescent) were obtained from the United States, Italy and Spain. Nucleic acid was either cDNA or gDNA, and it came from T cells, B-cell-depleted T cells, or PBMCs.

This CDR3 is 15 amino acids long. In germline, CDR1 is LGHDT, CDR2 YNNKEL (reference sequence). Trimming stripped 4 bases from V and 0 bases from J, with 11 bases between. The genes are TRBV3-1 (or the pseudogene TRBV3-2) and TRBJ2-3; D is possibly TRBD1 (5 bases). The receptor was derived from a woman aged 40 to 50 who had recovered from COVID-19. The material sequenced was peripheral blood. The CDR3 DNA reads TGTGCCAGCAGCCCTACAGGTACTAGCACAGATACGCAGTATTTT. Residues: CASSPTGTSTDTQYF.